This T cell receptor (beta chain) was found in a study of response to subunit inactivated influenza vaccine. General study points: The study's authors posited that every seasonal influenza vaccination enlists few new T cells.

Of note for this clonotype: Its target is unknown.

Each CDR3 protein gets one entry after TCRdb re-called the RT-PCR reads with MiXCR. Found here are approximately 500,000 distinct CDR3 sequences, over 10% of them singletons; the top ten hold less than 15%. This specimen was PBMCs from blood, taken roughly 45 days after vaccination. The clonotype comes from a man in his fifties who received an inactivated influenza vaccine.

The CDR3 region has the DNA TGTGCCAGCTCACCAGCAAGTATGGCCTCCTACGAGCAGTACTTC. Translation: CASSPASMASYEQYF. The chain employs TRBV18 and TRBJ2-7; D gene uncertain. V lost 2 bases and J 0 bases, leaving 11 bases between the germline ends. The CDR3 has 15 amino acids. The germline V gene has CDR1 KGHSH and CDR2 LQKENI.